What follows are 2 T cell receptor beta chains derived from one specimen sequenced in a study of beta chain features in type 1 diabetes. TCRB transcripts that were expressed got sequenced, as all of the isolated RNA had been reverse transcribed. Measured with immunoSEQ multiplex PCR; TCRdb has only the in-frame clones, and not every one. The sample shows more than 300,000 clones, approximately 12% of them seen only once. Material for sequencing was naive CD4+ T cells from blood. The receptors stem from a young man in good health.

This clone was seen a handful of times. The chain links TRBV4-2 to TRBJ1-2; maybe TRBD1 (5 bases). V dropped 1 base and J dropped 2 bases, with 11 bases sitting between them. In germline, CDR1 is LGHNA, CDR2 YNFKEQ. The CDR3 consists of 15 residues. CDR3 amino acids: CASSQVTGENYGYTF. The CDR3 nucleotides are TGTGCCAGCAGCCAAGTTACGGGGGAAAACTATGGCTACACCTTC.

The CDR3, as DNA: TGCGCCAGCAGCTCGAGAACAGGGACCTACAATGAGCAGTTCTTC. Protein sequence: CASSSRTGTYNEQFF. The chain combines TRBV5-1 with TRBJ2-1; TRBD1 is a possible D gene (6 bases). Germline V gene data show CDR1 as SGHRS and CDR2 as YFSETQ. Trimming removed 3 bases from V and 2 bases from J, with 12 bases in between. The CDR3 is 15 residues long. The whole variable domain, remainder taken from reference TRBV5-1 and TRBJ2-1, is KAGVTQTPRYLIKTRGQQVTLSCSPISGHRSVSWYQQTPGQGLQFLFEYFSETQRNKGNFPGRFSGRQFSNSRSEMNVSTLELGDSALYLCASSSRTGTYNEQFFGPGTRLTVL.